These T cell receptor beta chains were read from a single sample in a study of cytotoxic CD8 clonotypes in ibrutinib-treated CLL. Sequenced by immunoSEQ multiplex PCR; TCRdb stores in-frame clones only, minus some. The sample includes roughly 180,000 clones, roughly four fifths of them seen just once. Sequenced material: PBMCs, taken after 24 months of ibrutinib treatment. The receptors shown here come from a human donor with chronic lymphocytic leukemia. The CDR3 runs from the conserved cysteine through the conserved F or W. A D gene is named only where the DNA matches it firmly. For some rows the clone size is stated as once, few or many, or as a class when expanded; others skip it.

d_gene	j_gene	abundance	v_gene	CDR3aa	CDR3nt
-	TRBJ1-5	-	TRBV19	CASTQMWGDQPQHF	TGTGCCAGTACACAGATGTGGGGAGATCAGCCCCAGCATTTT
TRBD1	TRBJ1-5	-	TRBV28	CASSFYGTGVDSNQPQHF	TGTGCCAGCAGTTTTTACGGGACAGGTGTGGATAGCAATCAGCCCCAGCATTTT
-	TRBJ2-2	-	TRBV6-5	CASSYETLNTGELFF	TGTGCCAGCAGTTACGAGACCCTGAACACCGGGGAGCTGTTTTTT
-	TRBJ1-5	-	TRBV19	CASSITTAYSNQPQHF	TGTGCCAGTAGTATAACCACAGCGTATAGCAATCAGCCCCAGCATTTT
TRBD1	TRBJ2-7	-	TRBV4-3	CASSQGGRTGGLEQYF	TGCGCCAGCAGCCAAGGGGGCAGGACAGGGGGATTGGAGCAGTACTTC
TRBD1	TRBJ1-2	-	TRBV6-1	CASRTGPRDGYTF	TGTGCCAGCCGGACAGGGCCTAGGGATGGCTACACCTTC
-	TRBJ2-7	-	TRBV11-2	CASSLAGYEQYF	TGTGCCAGCAGCTTAGCAGGGTACGAGCAGTACTTC
-	TRBJ1-1	-	TRBV5-1	CASSSSGRSTEAFF	TGCGCCAGCAGCTCATCAGGGAGAAGCACTGAAGCTTTCTTT
TRBD2	TRBJ2-7	-	TRBV5-1	CASSHTSGIYEQYF	TGCGCCAGCAGCCACACTAGCGGGATTTACGAGCAGTACTTC
-	TRBJ2-2	-	TRBV25-1	CASSGGGGELFF	TGTGCCAGCAGTGGAGGGGGCGGGGAGCTGTTTTTT
-	TRBJ1-1	-	TRBV4-1	CASSQDGNRVITEAFF	TGCGCCAGCAGCCAAGATGGGAACAGGGTCATCACTGAAGCTTTCTTT
-	TRBJ1-5	-	TRBV5-5	CASSLGQTYQPQHF	TGTGCCAGCAGCTTAGGACAGACCTATCAGCCCCAGCATTTT
-	TRBJ1-2	-	TRBV10-3	CATLEGTGFRYYGYTF	TGTGCCACCCTAGAGGGTACAGGGTTTAGGTACTATGGCTACACCTTC
TRBD1	TRBJ1-5	-	TRBV28	CASSFRTGDGNQPQHF	TGTGCCAGCAGTTTCCGGACAGGGGATGGCAATCAGCCCCAGCATTTT
TRBD2	TRBJ2-5	few	TRBV7-2	CASGKGTRGAAQYF	TGTGCCAGCGGAAAAGGGACTAGAGGGGCGGCCCAGTACTTC
-	TRBJ2-7	-	TRBV18	CASSPSVAYEQYF	TGTGCCAGCTCACCATCGGTGGCCTACGAGCAGTACTTC
TRBD2	TRBJ2-7	-	TRBV4-1	CASSQGPLAGEQYF	TGCGCCAGCAGCCAAGGTCCTCTAGCGGGAGAGCAGTACTTC
-	TRBJ2-3	-	TRBV30	CAWSKRSTDTQYF	TGTGCCTGGAGTAAACGTTCCACAGATACGCAGTATTTT
-	TRBJ1-6	-	TRBV30	CAWSIGKSYNSPLHF	TGTGCCTGGAGTATAGGAAAATCTTATAATTCACCCCTCCACTTT
-	TRBJ2-1	-	TRBV7-2	CASSYRGGGNEQFF	TGTGCCAGCAGCTACCGCGGTGGCGGCAATGAGCAGTTCTTC
TRBD2	TRBJ2-5	-	TRBV7-2	CASSRLAGGPKETQYF	TGTGCCAGCAGTCGACTAGCGGGGGGGCCAAAAGAGACCCAGTACTTC
-	TRBJ1-1	once	TRBV7-9	CASEIEIGGDTEAFF	TGTGCCAGCGAAATTGAGATTGGGGGGGACACTGAAGCTTTCTTT
-	TRBJ1-5	-	TRBV7-3	CASSRYDSSNQPQHF	TGTGCCAGCAGCCGTTACGATAGTAGCAATCAGCCCCAGCATTTT
-	TRBJ2-7	-	TRBV19	CASSIGSDTNYEQYF	TGTGCCAGTAGTATTGGGAGCGATACAAACTACGAGCAGTACTTC
-	TRBJ1-5	-	TRBV5-6	CASSLLGDKDNQPQHF	TGTGCCAGCAGCTTGTTAGGTGACAAGGACAATCAGCCCCAGCATTTT